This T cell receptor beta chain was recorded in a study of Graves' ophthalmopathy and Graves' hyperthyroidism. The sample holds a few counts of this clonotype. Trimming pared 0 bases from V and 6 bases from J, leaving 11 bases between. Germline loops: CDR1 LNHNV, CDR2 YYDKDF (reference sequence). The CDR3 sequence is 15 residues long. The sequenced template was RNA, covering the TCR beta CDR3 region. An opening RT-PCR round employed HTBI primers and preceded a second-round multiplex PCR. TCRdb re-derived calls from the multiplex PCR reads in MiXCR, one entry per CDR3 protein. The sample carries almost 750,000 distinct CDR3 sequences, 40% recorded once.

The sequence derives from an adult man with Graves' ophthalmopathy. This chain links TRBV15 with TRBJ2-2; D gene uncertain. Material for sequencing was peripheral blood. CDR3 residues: CATSRDRVSSGELFF. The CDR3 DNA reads TGTGCCACCAGCAGAGATCGGGTTTCATCCGGGGAGCTGTTTTTT. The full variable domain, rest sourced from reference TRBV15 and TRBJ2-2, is DAMVIQNPRYQVTQFGKPVTLSCSQTLNHNVMYWYQQKSSQAPKLLFHYYDKDFNNEADTPDNFQSRRPNTSFCFLDIRSPGLGDTAMYLCATSRDRVSSGELFFGEGSRLTVL.